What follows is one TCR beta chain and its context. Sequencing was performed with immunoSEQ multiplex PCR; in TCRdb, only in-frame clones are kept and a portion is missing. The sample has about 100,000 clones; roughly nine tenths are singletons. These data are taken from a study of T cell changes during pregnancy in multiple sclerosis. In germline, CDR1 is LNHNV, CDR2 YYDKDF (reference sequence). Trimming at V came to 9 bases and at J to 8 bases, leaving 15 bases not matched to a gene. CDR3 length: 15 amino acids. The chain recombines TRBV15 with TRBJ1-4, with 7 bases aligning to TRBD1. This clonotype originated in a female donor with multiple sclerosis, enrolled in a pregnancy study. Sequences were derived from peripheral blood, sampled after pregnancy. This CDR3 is CATGDRVSAGEKLFF. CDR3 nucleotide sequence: TGTGCCACGGGAGACAGGGTATCCGCGGGCGAAAAACTGTTTTTT.